This is a list of T cell receptor beta chains from one sample in a study of a mutant IDH1 vaccine in newly diagnosed glioma. No antigen has been assigned to these receptors. The repertoire was sequenced with immunoSEQ multiplex PCR; TCRdb's copy has only in-frame clones and lacks some. Among tens of thousands of clones listed, about 71% were seen once. The sequencing used PBMCs, collected from a glioma patient whose treatment included an IDH1 peptide vaccine. These receptors came from a middle-aged man with glioma. Both conserved end residues are part of each CDR3. Each record gives: CDR3 protein, CDR3 DNA, D gene, V gene, J gene, clone size. The D gene is left open where the match is weak. Where a row states a size, it is once, few, many or the class of an expanded clone; other rows omit it.

cdr3_aa: CAWSTGYSTDTQYF
cdr3_nt: TGTGCCTGGAGTACAGGGTATAGCACAGATACGCAGTATTTT
d_call: .
v_call: TRBV30
j_call: TRBJ2-3
clone_size: .

cdr3_aa: CASSLDPKDEQYF
cdr3_nt: TGTGCCAGCAGTTTAGACCCGAAGGACGAGCAGTACTTC
d_call: .
v_call: TRBV27
j_call: TRBJ2-7
clone_size: .

cdr3_aa: CASSPGSNQPQHF
cdr3_nt: TGTGCCAGCTCACCGGGTAGCAATCAGCCCCAGCATTTT
d_call: .
v_call: TRBV18
j_call: TRBJ1-5
clone_size: few

cdr3_aa: CASSQEDLSYEQYF
cdr3_nt: TGTGCCAGCAGCCAAGAGGACCTTTCCTACGAGCAGTACTTC
d_call: .
v_call: TRBV4-2
j_call: TRBJ2-7
clone_size: few

cdr3_aa: CASSPQTANTEAFF
cdr3_nt: TGTGCCAGCTCACCGCAAACAGCGAACACTGAAGCTTTCTTT
d_call: .
v_call: TRBV18
j_call: TRBJ1-1
clone_size: .

cdr3_aa: CASSPPREQYF
cdr3_nt: TGCGCCAGCAGCCCACCTCGAGAGCAGTACTTC
d_call: .
v_call: TRBV23-1
j_call: TRBJ2-7
clone_size: .

cdr3_aa: CASSQTDYDRDEQYF
cdr3_nt: TGCGCCAGCAGCCAAACAGACTATGACAGGGACGAGCAGTACTTC
d_call: TRBD1
v_call: TRBV4-3
j_call: TRBJ2-7
clone_size: .

cdr3_aa: CASSHPQGDGDTQYF
cdr3_nt: TGTGCCAGCAGCCACCCCCAGGGAGATGGAGATACGCAGTATTTT
d_call: .
v_call: TRBV4-2
j_call: TRBJ2-3
clone_size: .

cdr3_aa: CASSLALGTGNNSPLHF
cdr3_nt: TGCGCCAGCAGCTTGGCCCTCGGGACGGGAAATAATTCACCCCTCCACTTT
d_call: .
v_call: TRBV5-1
j_call: TRBJ1-6
clone_size: few

cdr3_aa: CASRTGLYNEQFF
cdr3_nt: TGTGCCAGTAGGACTGGATTGTACAATGAGCAGTTCTTC
d_call: .
v_call: TRBV19
j_call: TRBJ2-1
clone_size: .

cdr3_aa: CASSLLSEVGGGAGEQFF
cdr3_nt: TGTGCCAGCAGCTTACTTTCAGAGGTTGGCGGGGGGGCCGGGGAGCAGTTCTTC
d_call: TRBD2
v_call: TRBV7-6
j_call: TRBJ2-1
clone_size: .

cdr3_aa: CASKSGPGRLYEQYF
cdr3_nt: TGTGCCAGCAAATCCGGACCGGGGCGTCTCTACGAGCAGTACTTC
d_call: .
v_call: TRBV27
j_call: TRBJ2-7
clone_size: few

cdr3_aa: CASSSSGGRRTDTQYF
cdr3_nt: TGTGCCAGCAGCTCTAGCGGGGGGCGACGCACAGATACGCAGTATTTT
d_call: TRBD2
v_call: TRBV7-9
j_call: TRBJ2-3
clone_size: .

cdr3_aa: CASRQGALSGNTIYF
cdr3_nt: TGTGCCTCCAGACAGGGGGCCCTCTCTGGAAACACCATATATTTT
d_call: TRBD1
v_call: TRBV30
j_call: TRBJ1-3
clone_size: .

cdr3_aa: CASSGGGYGYTF
cdr3_nt: TGTGCCAGCAGCGGGGGAGGCTATGGCTACACCTTC
d_call: .
v_call: TRBV9
j_call: TRBJ1-2
clone_size: .

cdr3_aa: CASSRGPGNTIYF
cdr3_nt: TGTGCCAGCAGTCGCGGGCCTGGAAACACCATATATTTT
d_call: .
v_call: TRBV27
j_call: TRBJ1-3
clone_size: once

cdr3_aa: CASQRSNGEPQHF
cdr3_nt: TGTGCCAGCCAGAGGAGTAATGGGGAGCCCCAGCATTTT
d_call: .
v_call: TRBV18
j_call: TRBJ1-5
clone_size: few

cdr3_aa: CARSLDRLSGNTIYF
cdr3_nt: TGTGCCAGAAGCCTTGACCGGCTCTCTGGAAACACCATATATTTT
d_call: .
v_call: TRBV5-3
j_call: TRBJ1-3
clone_size: .

cdr3_aa: CASSSTEGFGSYEQYF
cdr3_nt: TGTGCCAGCAGCTCGACGGAGGGATTCGGATCCTACGAGCAGTACTTC
d_call: .
v_call: TRBV13
j_call: TRBJ2-7
clone_size: few

cdr3_aa: CSVPAGHGYTF
cdr3_nt: TGCAGCGTGCCCGCCGGACATGGCTACACCTTC
d_call: .
v_call: TRBV29-1
j_call: TRBJ1-2
clone_size: .

cdr3_aa: CSAGSMDEQFF
cdr3_nt: TGCAGTGCTGGAAGTATGGATGAGCAGTTCTTC
d_call: .
v_call: TRBV20-1
j_call: TRBJ2-1
clone_size: .

cdr3_aa: CASSQGSRRETQYF
cdr3_nt: TGCGCCAGCAGCCAAGGTAGCCGCAGAGAGACCCAGTACTTC
d_call: .
v_call: TRBV4-3
j_call: TRBJ2-5
clone_size: .

cdr3_aa: CASSLGQGYEQYF
cdr3_nt: TGTGCCAGCAGTTTAGGGCAGGGCTACGAGCAGTACTTC
d_call: .
v_call: TRBV28
j_call: TRBJ2-7
clone_size: .

cdr3_aa: CASSWASGGTQYF
cdr3_nt: TGTGCCAGCAGTTGGGCTAGCGGGGGTACGCAGTATTTT
d_call: TRBD2
v_call: TRBV27
j_call: TRBJ2-3
clone_size: .

cdr3_aa: CASRFRPRTDTQYF
cdr3_nt: TGTGCCAGCAGATTCAGACCACGCACAGATACGCAGTATTTT
d_call: .
v_call: TRBV6-5
j_call: TRBJ2-3
clone_size: .

cdr3_aa: CAWSEIEQFF
cdr3_nt: TGTGCCTGGAGTGAAATTGAGCAGTTCTTC
d_call: .
v_call: TRBV30
j_call: TRBJ2-1
clone_size: .

cdr3_aa: CASSAFSAASGANVLTF
cdr3_nt: TGTGCCAGCAGCGCGTTCAGCGCAGCATCTGGGGCCAACGTCCTGACTTTC
d_call: .
v_call: TRBV9
j_call: TRBJ2-6
clone_size: .

cdr3_aa: CASRKTGISPMNTEAFF
cdr3_nt: TGCGCCAGCAGGAAGACAGGGATCAGTCCTATGAACACTGAAGCTTTCTTT
d_call: TRBD1
v_call: TRBV5-1
j_call: TRBJ1-1
clone_size: .

cdr3_aa: CASSKGQHNEQFF
cdr3_nt: TGTGCCAGCAGCAAGGGACAACACAATGAGCAGTTCTTC
d_call: .
v_call: TRBV7-9
j_call: TRBJ2-1
clone_size: .

cdr3_aa: CASSGGPYEQYF
cdr3_nt: TGTGCCAGCAGCGGGGGGCCCTACGAGCAGTACTTC
d_call: .
v_call: TRBV6-5
j_call: TRBJ2-7
clone_size: .

cdr3_aa: CASSVEVTTYEQYF
cdr3_nt: TGTGCCAGCAGCGTAGAGGTCACTACCTACGAGCAGTACTTC
d_call: .
v_call: TRBV9
j_call: TRBJ2-7
clone_size: .

cdr3_aa: CASSQISGSYNEQFF
cdr3_nt: TGCGCCAGCAGCCAAATCAGCGGGAGCTACAATGAGCAGTTCTTC
d_call: TRBD2
v_call: TRBV4-1
j_call: TRBJ2-1
clone_size: .

cdr3_aa: CAGAGGAKNTEAFF
cdr3_nt: TGTGCCGGTGCGGGGGGGGCTAAGAACACTGAAGCTTTCTTT
d_call: .
v_call: TRBV7-9
j_call: TRBJ1-1
clone_size: .

cdr3_aa: CASSPLGAGELFF
cdr3_nt: TGTGCCAGCAGCCCCCTCGGGGCCGGGGAGCTGTTTTTT
d_call: .
v_call: TRBV6-5
j_call: TRBJ2-2
clone_size: .